What follows are 32 T cell receptor beta chains derived from one specimen sequenced in a study of quantifying T cell responses using KT2 cells. Study-level information: TCR alpha and beta constant-region primers primed reverse transcription of RNA.

An oligo carrying a UMI was ligated to the cDNA 3' end. First-round PCR used 4 to 5 cycles and beta primers RC1.1 and RC1.2 covering TRBC1 and TRBC2. Each CDR3 protein gets one entry after TCRdb re-called the UMI-ligation and nested PCR reads with MiXCR. The sample has tens of thousands of distinct CDR3 sequences; 11% are singletons. The sequencing input was PBMCs spiked with cells of the T cell clone KT2. The receptor source for this set is a human donor.

The J gene is TRBJ2-7, the V gene TRBV18; D remains unclear. The CDR3 has 15 residues. The germline V and J ends were trimmed by 1 base and 5 bases, with 15 bases remaining between them. Germline assignment: CDR1 KGHSH and CDR2 LQKENI. CDR3: CASSPQSGYYNEQYF. The DNA for the CDR3 is TGTGCCAGCTCACCACAAAGTGGCTATTACAACGAGCAGTACTTC.

This clonotype was observed many times. The chain is built from TRBV30 and TRBJ1-1; D ambiguous. The length of the CDR3 is 11 residues. Germline CDR1 and CDR2: GTSNPN and SVGIG (reference sequence). Trimming left V 8 bases short and J 7 bases short, with 14 bases between. This CDR3 is CASLQRLEAFF. The CDR3 DNA is TGTGCCAGTCTTCAGAGGCTTGAAGCTTTCTTT.

This clonotype was detected only a few times. CDR3 DNA: TGTGCCAGCTCACCAAATGCGGGCGTGGGTGATGAGCAGTTCTTC. Its translation: CASSPNAGVGDEQFF. This chain joins TRBV18 and TRBJ2-1, with TRBD2 as a possible D gene (5 bases). CDR1 KGHSH and CDR2 LQKENI come from the germline V gene. V was pared by 2 bases and J by 8 bases, with 16 bases between. This CDR3 contains 15 residues.

This clonotype has at least ten counts. Here the CDR3 reads CSARDLGGRTFRGNEQFF. CDR3 nucleotide sequence: TGCAGTGCTAGAGATTTAGGGGGGAGGACGTTTAGGGGAAATGAGCAGTTCTTC. The chain is built from TRBV20-1 and TRBJ2-1; D might be TRBD1 or TRBD2, each matching 6 bases. CDR1 is DFQATT and CDR2 is SNEGSKA in the germline V gene (reference sequence). The CDR3 is 18 residues long. Trimming cost V 0 bases and J 7 bases, with 25 bases left between them.

This clonotype was seen more than once but under ten times. The chain recombines TRBV15 with TRBJ2-1; TRBD2 agrees at 14 bases. CDR3 length equals 17 residues. In germline, CDR1 is LNHNV, CDR2 YYDKDF (reference sequence). V trimming: 2 bases; J trimming: 10 bases; junction bases outside the gene matches: 10. The CDR3 nucleotides read TGTGCCACCAGCAGAAGTTCTGGACTAGCGGGAGGTGACGAGCAGTTCTTC. The encoded protein is CATSRSSGLAGGDEQFF.

This clonotype came up a few times. CDR3 region: CATSEANTDTQYF. Written as DNA, the CDR3 is TGTGCCACCAGTGAGGCAAACACAGATACGCAGTATTTT. V gene TRBV24-1 combines with J gene TRBJ2-3, with no clear D. V lost 4 bases and J 2 bases, leaving 6 bases between the germline ends. This CDR3 comprises 13 residues. In germline, CDR1 is KGHDR, CDR2 SFDVKD.

This clonotype has just a few counts. The chain recombines TRBV4-1 with TRBJ2-3, with 10 bases fitting TRBD2. Germline V gives CDR1 MGHRA, CDR2 YSYEKL. CDR3 length: 18 amino acids. Unmatched junction bases numbered 7, after V lost 1 base and J lost 0 bases. The CDR3 coding sequence is TGCGCCAGCAGCCAAGCCGCCGTAGCGGGGGGCAGCACAGATACGCAGTATTTT. Translation gives CASSQAAVAGGSTDTQYF.

This clonotype was seen many times. The chain employs TRBV30 and TRBJ2-3, with D tentatively TRBD1 or TRBD2 (5 bases each). The V gene's germline CDR1 is GTSNPN and CDR2 SVGIG (reference sequence). Trimming removed 4 bases from V and 4 bases from J, with 18 bases in between. The CDR3 extends over 15 amino acids. The CDR3 nucleotides read TGTGCCTGGAAGCCGGGACCCACCGGAGCAGATACGCAGTATTTT. This gives the protein CAWKPGPTGADTQYF.

This clonotype was seen at least ten times. J is TRBJ2-7 and V is TRBV9; D is ambiguous. Germline lookup yields CDR1 SGDLS and CDR2 YYNGEE. Trimming pared 4 bases from V and 0 bases from J, leaving 14 bases between. The CDR3 consists of 15 residues. CDR3 in DNA: TGTGCCAGCAGCAAGACCGATCTGATCTCCTACGAGCAGTACTTC. Protein product: CASSKTDLISYEQYF. Looking up the rest from reference TRBV9 and TRBJ2-7 gives the full variable domain: DSGVTQTPKHLITATGQRVTLRCSPRSGDLSVYWYQQSLDQGLQFLIQYYNGEERAKGNILERFSAQQFPDLHSELNLSSLELGDSALYFCASSKTDLISYEQYFGPGTRLTVT.

This clonotype was observed many times. The V gene is TRBV12-3 or TRBV12-4, the J gene TRBJ1-1; D might be TRBD1 (6 bases). Trimming cost V 4 bases and J 0 bases, with 6 bases left between them. This CDR3 is 13 amino acids long. The CDR3 nucleotides are TGTGCCAGCAGTTGGACAGTGAACACTGAAGCTTTCTTT. Protein: CASSWTVNTEAFF.

This sequence joins TRBV29-1 and TRBJ2-3, with 7 bases matching TRBD1. CDR1 and CDR2 from the germline V gene are SQVTM and ANQGSEA. J was trimmed by 2 bases and V by 6 bases; bases with no gene match: 11. The CDR3 loop spans 15 amino acids. CDR3 in amino acids: CSVKTQGTSTDTQYF. The CDR3 DNA follows: TGCAGCGTGAAGACACAGGGGACCTCCACAGATACGCAGTATTTT.

This chain uses TRBV6-6 with TRBJ2-4; 12 bases are a match to TRBD2. Germline assignment: CDR1 MNHNY and CDR2 SVGAGI (reference sequence). This CDR3 is 16 amino acids long. Losses at the gene ends were 4 bases for V and 9 bases for J; bases not matched to a gene: 10. The CDR3 nucleotides are TGTGCCAGCAGTTCCATTCTTAGACTAGCGGGAGTCATTCAGTACTTC. This codes for CASSSILRLAGVIQYF.

Only a few counts were recorded for this clonotype. The V gene is TRBV20-1, the J gene TRBJ2-1; 11 nucleotides align to TRBD1. The V and J ends lost 0 bases and 0 bases, in that order; junction bases with no gene match: 7. CDR1 is DFQATT and CDR2 is SNEGSKA in the germline V gene (reference sequence). The CDR3 contains 18 residues. CDR3 sequence reads: CSARDGTGGSNSYNEQFF. The CDR3 nucleotides are TGCAGTGCTAGAGATGGGACAGGGGGAAGCAACTCCTACAATGAGCAGTTCTTC.

V is TRBV10-3 and J is TRBJ2-1, with 10 bases matching TRBD2. J lost 0 bases, V lost 4 bases, and 3 bases had no gene match. Germline V gene lookup returns CDR1 ENHRY and CDR2 SYGVKD. The CDR3 consists of 16 residues. CDR3 sequence: CAISGSSGSSYNEQFF. The DNA for the CDR3 is TGTGCCATCAGTGGGTCTAGCGGGAGCTCCTACAATGAGCAGTTCTTC.

This clonotype was picked up many times. The chain links TRBV12-3 or TRBV12-4 to TRBJ2-7; weak D call: TRBD1 (5 bases). CDR3 length: 12 amino acids. Deletions cut 4 bases from V and 7 bases from J, with 11 bases between. The CDR3 region is CASSSPGREQYF. The CDR3 DNA reads as TGTGCCAGCAGTTCTCCAGGGCGGGAGCAGTACTTC.

This clonotype was detected only a few times. This chain connects TRBV20-1 to TRBJ2-2; 9 bases align to TRBD1. Looked up from germline, CDR1 is DFQATT and CDR2 is SNEGSKA (reference sequence). The CDR3 is made up of 15 amino acids. The V segment lost 4 bases and the J segment 4 bases; nucleotides outside the gene matches: 7. CDR3 amino acids: CSATQQGASTGELFF. The CDR3 coding sequence is TGCAGTGCTACGCAACAGGGGGCAAGCACCGGGGAGCTGTTTTTT.

The chain employs TRBV4-2 and TRBJ1-4; 8 bases align to TRBD1. Per germline, CDR1 LGHNA and CDR2 YNFKEQ. After removal of 0 bases from V and 8 bases from J, the junction contained 5 bases not matched to a gene. The CDR3 consists of 15 residues. CDR3 DNA sequence: TGTGCCAGCAGCCAAGATGGGGGACAGGACGAAAAACTGTTTTTT. This gives the protein CASSQDGGQDEKLFF.

V is TRBV27 and J is TRBJ2-1, with TRBD2 identical over 13 bases. Germline loops: CDR1 MNHEY, CDR2 SMNVEV (reference sequence). This CDR3 region has 16 residues. The ends lost 3 bases at V and 7 bases at J; junction bases unmatched: 6. In nucleotides, the CDR3 is TGTGCCAGCAGTTTGGGGACTAGCGGGATATTTAATGAGCAGTTCTTC. Its protein is CASSLGTSGIFNEQFF.

The V gene is TRBV5-1, the J gene TRBJ2-7; TRBD2 agrees at 11 bases. This CDR3 is 18 amino acids long. Germline CDR1 reads SGHRS; CDR2 reads YFSETQ. V shed 2 bases, J shed 0 bases, and the junction held 10 bases outside the gene matches. The CDR3 DNA sequence: TGCGCCAGCAGCTTTAGGCCTAGCGGGAGGCAAAGCTCCTACGAGCAGTACTTC. Residues: CASSFRPSGRQSSYEQYF.

This clonotype was observed at least ten times. The chain combines TRBV2 with TRBJ2-2; unclear D gene. Per the germline V gene, CDR1 is SNHLY and CDR2 is FYNNEI. The CDR3 length is 15 residues. Deletions cut 4 bases from V and 1 base from J, with 10 bases between. The DNA of the CDR3 is TGTGCCAGCAGTGTGGGTCTGATGAACACCGGGGAGCTGTTTTTT. This gives the protein CASSVGLMNTGELFF.

The rearrangement joins TRBV28 to TRBJ1-1; D call uncertain. The CDR3 runs to 11 residues. V dropped 4 bases and J dropped 12 bases, with 12 bases sitting between them. Germline CDR1 reads MDHEN; CDR2 reads SYDVKM. DNA for the CDR3: TGTGCCAGCAGTTGTAGCAGCGCCACTTTCTTT. Encoded protein: CASSCSSATFF.

This clonotype came up many times. The chain is built from TRBV19 and TRBJ2-7; maybe TRBD2 (6 bases). Trimming stripped 6 bases from V and 2 bases from J, with 14 bases between. Germline V gives CDR1 LNHDA, CDR2 SQIVND (reference sequence). The CDR3 has 14 residues. The CDR3 loop reads CASSPPGSPYEQYF. CDR3 DNA sequence: TGTGCCAGTAGCCCGCCCGGGAGCCCCTACGAGCAGTACTTC.

This clonotype was recorded many times. This rearrangement joins TRBV4-2 to TRBJ2-1; the match to TRBD2 covers 16 bases. CDR1 and CDR2 (germline): LGHNA, YNFKEQ. V lost 2 bases and J lost 3; bases outside the gene matches: 10. The CDR3 has 20 amino acids. The CDR3 nucleotides are TGTGCCAGCAGCCAACCTACCGGGACTAGCGGGGGGGCCTTCTACAATGAGCAGTTCTTC. Its protein is CASSQPTGTSGGAFYNEQFF.

Only a few counts were recorded for this clonotype. The rearrangement joins TRBV29-1 to TRBJ1-5, with D maybe TRBD1 (5 bases). The germline CDR1 and CDR2 sequences are SQVTM and ANQGSEA. The CDR3 covers 15 residues. The V end lost 7 bases, the J end lost 5 bases, and 21 bases lay between the germline ends. Written as DNA, the CDR3 is TGCAGCGCCACCGGAATCGGGGGTTATGATCAGCCCCAGCATTTT. Its translation: CSATGIGGYDQPQHF.

This clonotype was detected only a few times. This rearrangement joins TRBV12-3 or TRBV12-4 to TRBJ2-2, with D tentatively TRBD1 or TRBD2 (5 bases each). Trimming cost V 8 bases and J 1 base, with 8 bases left between them. The CDR3 totals 13 residues. CDR3 sequence (DNA): TGTGCCAGCTGGGACGGGAACACCGGGGAGCTGTTTTTT. Translation: CASWDGNTGELFF.

The rearrangement links TRBV25-1 to TRBJ1-2, with D possibly being TRBD1 (6 bases). V lost 8 bases, J lost 2 bases, and 15 bases lay in between. This CDR3 has 14 residues. Germline CDR1 reads MGHDK; CDR2 reads SYGVNS. The DNA of the CDR3 is TGTGCCAGCGGGGGGGCAGGGGAGAACTATGGCTACACCTTC. Translated, it gives CASGGAGENYGYTF.

This clonotype has just a few counts. J is TRBJ1-1 and V is TRBV29-1; D not certain. The germline V gene has CDR1 SQVTM and CDR2 ANQGSEA. The germline V and J ends were trimmed by 2 bases and 4 bases, with 11 bases remaining between them. The CDR3 runs to 13 residues. CDR3 in DNA: TGCAGCGTTGAAACGGAGGTGGGCACTGAAGCTTTCTTT. It codes for CSVETEVGTEAFF.

At least ten counts were recorded for this clonotype. This chain links TRBV20-1 with TRBJ2-5; D ambiguous. V lost 3 bases and J 5 bases, leaving 7 bases between the germline ends. CDR1 is DFQATT, CDR2 SNEGSKA, per germline (reference sequence). The CDR3 length is 11 residues. CDR3 nucleotides: TGCAGTGCTAGGTTGGGGGAGACCCAGTACTTC. Translated: CSARLGETQYF.

The chain couples TRBV7-3 to TRBJ2-2; perhaps TRBD2 as D (6 bases). CDR1 is SGHTA, CDR2 FQGTGA, per germline. This CDR3 region has 15 residues. Trimming pared 1 base from V and 1 base from J, leaving 7 bases between. CDR3 nucleotides: TGTGCCAGCAGCTTAAACGGGAGGAACACCGGGGAGCTGTTTTTT. Its protein product is CASSLNGRNTGELFF.

This clonotype has just a few counts. The chain uses TRBV7-2 and TRBJ2-1, with TRBD2 as a possible D gene (6 bases). Germline values: CDR1 SGHTA, CDR2 FQGNSA. The CDR3 has 18 amino acids. V lost 1 base and J 0 bases, leaving 16 bases between the germline ends. This chain's CDR3 is CASSLVRRGRSSYNEQFF. CDR3 sequence (DNA): TGTGCCAGCAGCTTAGTGAGGAGGGGAAGAAGCTCCTACAATGAGCAGTTCTTC. The full variable domain, with the rest looked up from reference TRBV7-2 and TRBJ2-1, is GAGVSQSPSNKVTEKGKDVELRCDPISGHTALYWYRQSLGQGLEFLIYFQGNSAPDKSGLPSDRFSAERTGGSVSTLTIQRTQQEDSAVYLCASSLVRRGRSSYNEQFFGPGTRLTVL.

This clonotype was found many times. The CDR3 DNA sequence: TGTGCCAGCAGCCCCGTCCATAACGGACAGAACACTGAAGCTTTCTTT. It codes for CASSPVHNGQNTEAFF. The V gene is TRBV4-2, the J gene TRBJ1-1; D perhaps matches TRBD1 (5 bases). The CDR3 spans 16 residues. V gave up 4 bases and J gave up 1 base, with 16 bases separating them. Germline CDR1 LGHNA, CDR2 YNFKEQ.

CDR3 in amino acids: CASSLDGRDQETQYF. DNA of the CDR3: TGCGCCAGCAGCTTGGATGGGCGGGACCAAGAGACCCAGTACTTC. The chain has TRBV5-1 and TRBJ2-5; tentatively, D is TRBD2 (5 bases). Germline values: CDR1 SGHRS, CDR2 YFSETQ. This CDR3 has 15 amino acids. The germline V and J ends were trimmed by 0 bases and 0 bases, with 9 bases remaining between them.